The sequence of this T cell receptor beta chain was determined in a study of T cell changes during pregnancy in multiple sclerosis. The CDR3 length is 15 residues. CDR1 MDHEN and CDR2 SYDVKM come from the germline V gene. Between the trimmed V and J ends, which lost 5 bases and 4 bases, there was a span of 17 bases. The protocol was immunoSEQ multiplex PCR, while the TCRdb copy is restricted to in-frame clones and leaves out a portion. The sample has tens of thousands of clones, 93% seen once. The rearrangement joins TRBV28 to TRBJ2-5, with D perhaps TRBD1 (6 bases). This specimen was peripheral blood, taken after pregnancy. The origin of this receptor is a female donor with multiple sclerosis, enrolled in a pregnancy study. The CDR3 sequence: CASSTSDSRGETQYF. CDR3 in DNA: TGTGCCAGCAGTACCTCGGACAGTCGCGGAGAGACCCAGTACTTC. The full variable domain, its missing parts supplied by reference TRBV28 and TRBJ2-5, is DVKVTQSSRYLVKRTGEKVFLECVQDMDHENMFWYRQDPGLGLRLIYFSYDVKMKEKGDIPEGYSVSREKKERFSLILESASTNQTSMYLCASSTSDSRGETQYFGPGTRLLVL.